This T cell receptor beta chain was identified during a study of tumor-infiltrating lymphocytes in oesophageal squamous cell carcinoma. Trimming cost V 1 base and J 1 base, with 13 bases left between them. Germline lookup yields CDR1 SGDLS and CDR2 YYNGEE. This CDR3 has 16 residues. In this sample, this clonotype turned up a few times. TCRdb itself ran the PCR reads through MiXCR, one entry per CDR3 protein. The sample contains about 21,000 distinct CDR3 sequences, 35% to 45% of which appear only once. The J gene is TRBJ2-3, the V gene TRBV9; tentatively, D is TRBD2 (5 bases). The receptor comes from a male donor with esophageal squamous cell carcinoma. Sequencing was carried out using esophageal tumor tissue. In DNA, the CDR3 is TGTGCCAGCAGCGTACAAGGGCTAGCAGGCACAGATACGCAGTATTTT. It encodes CASSVQGLAGTDTQYF.